The 26 T cell receptor beta chains listed next were all sequenced from one sample in a study of T cell changes during pregnancy in multiple sclerosis. The protocol was immunoSEQ multiplex PCR, while the TCRdb copy is restricted to in-frame clones and leaves out a portion. In the table there are 45,000 to 55,000 clones, nearly 95% of which are singletons. The sequences come from CD4+ T cells from peripheral blood mononuclear cells, collected after pregnancy. The receptors stem from a female donor in good health, enrolled as a control in a pregnancy study.

The V call is TRBV28, the J call TRBJ1-1; possible D gene TRBD1, 5 bases. The V gene lost 8 bases and the J gene lost 13 bases, with 17 bases spanning the gap. This CDR3 comprises 11 residues. Germline-derived CDR1 and CDR2 are MDHEN and SYDVKM. This chain's CDR3 is CASAQGVGVFF. The CDR3 DNA sequence: TGTGCCAGCGCCCAGGGTGTTGGAGTTTTCTTT.

The genes are TRBV2 and TRBJ1-2; unclear D gene. CDR1 and CDR2 (germline): SNHLY, FYNNEI. The V and J ends lost 10 bases and 0 bases respectively, with 9 bases between them. CDR3 length: 12 amino acids. CDR3 nucleotides: TGTGCCACAGGCGGGACTAACTATGGCTACACCTTC. This sequence encodes CATGGTNYGYTF.

The chain couples TRBV9 to TRBJ2-7, with 8 nucleotides matching TRBD1. The CDR3 extends over 14 amino acids. Germline V gene lookup returns CDR1 SGDLS and CDR2 YYNGEE. Trimming at V came to 3 bases and at J to 2 bases, leaving 4 bases not matched to a gene. For the CDR3, the DNA is TGTGCCAGCAGCGGACCGACAGGGGCCTACGAGCAGTACTTC. This translates into CASSGPTGAYEQYF.

CDR3 in amino acids: CATGQGGNNSPLHF. Written as DNA, the CDR3 is TGTGCCACAGGACAGGGAGGGAATAATTCACCCCTCCACTTT. V is TRBV27 and J is TRBJ1-6; 8 bases line up with TRBD1. V gave up 10 bases and J gave up 5 bases; unmatched junction bases: 7. This CDR3 contains 14 residues. Germline V gene lookup returns CDR1 MNHEY and CDR2 SMNVEV (reference sequence).

The rearrangement uses TRBV13 and TRBJ2-7, with a possible D match to TRBD2 (5 bases). This CDR3 is built from 14 residues. Trimming shortened V by 8 bases and J by 0 bases, and 14 bases separated the two germline ends. Germline V gene data show CDR1 as PRHDT and CDR2 as FYEKMQ (reference sequence). CDR3 residues: CASSGGRGSYEQYF. DNA for the CDR3: TGTGCCAGCTCTGGCGGTCGGGGCTCCTACGAGCAGTACTTC.

The chain combines TRBV5-4 with TRBJ1-6, with a weak D call TRBD1 (6 bases). CDR3 length: 17 residues. Trimming removed 4 bases at V and 0 bases at J, with 14 bases between. The germline gives CDR1 SGHNT, CDR2 YYREEE (reference sequence). The CDR3 spells CASSLGGGSSYNSPLHF. The CDR3 region has the DNA TGTGCCAGCAGCCTGGGGGGCGGCAGCTCCTATAATTCACCCCTCCACTTT. Full variable domain (rest looked up from reference TRBV5-4 and TRBJ1-6): ETGVTQSPTHLIKTRGQQVTLRCSSQSGHNTVSWYQQALGQGPQFIFQYYREEENGRGNFPPRFSGLQFPNYSSELNVNALELDDSALYLCASSLGGGSSYNSPLHFGNGTRLTVT.

The gene calls are TRBV7-9 and TRBJ2-5; D gene uncertain. Between the trimmed V and J ends, which lost 5 bases and 3 bases, there was a span of 7 bases. The CDR3 covers 12 residues. From germline, CDR1 is SEHNR and CDR2 FQNEAQ (reference sequence). The CDR3 loop is CASSPIEETQYF. DNA of the CDR3: TGTGCCAGCAGCCCCATAGAAGAGACCCAGTACTTC.

This chain links TRBV6-1 with TRBJ2-2; tentatively, D is TRBD2 (5 bases). This CDR3 is built from 16 residues. V lost 4 bases, J lost 6 bases, and 18 bases lay in between. In germline, CDR1 is MNHNS, CDR2 SASEGT. The CDR3 nucleotides read TGTGCCAGCAGTGGCCTTGGCTCCCGGAGGTCCGGGGAGCTGTTTTTT. It encodes CASSGLGSRRSGELFF.

The chain employs TRBV15 and TRBJ2-5, with TRBD1 as a possible D gene (5 bases). CDR1 LNHNV and CDR2 YYDKDF come from the germline V gene (reference sequence). This CDR3 is 15 amino acids long. With 3 bases removed from V and 1 base from J, the gap between germline ends came to 12 bases. The CDR3 sequence is CATSRQHGAQETQYF. CDR3 DNA sequence: TGTGCCACCAGCAGGCAACATGGGGCCCAAGAGACCCAGTACTTC. Based on the CDR3 plus reference TRBV15 and TRBJ2-5, the full variable domain is DAMVIQNPRYQVTQFGKPVTLSCSQTLNHNVMYWYQQKSSQAPKLLFHYYDKDFNNEADTPDNFQSRRPNTSFCFLDIRSPGLGDTAMYLCATSRQHGAQETQYFGPGTRLLVL.

This chain connects TRBV4-2 to TRBJ2-7; D is ambiguous. This CDR3 is 14 amino acids long. Germline CDR1 is LGHNA and CDR2 is YNFKEQ. V was clipped by 0 bases and J by 2 bases, with 8 bases between them. CDR3 bases: TGTGCCAGCAGCCAAGAACTTCTAGCCTACGAGCAGTACTTC. Translation: CASSQELLAYEQYF.

The chain joins TRBV10-2 to TRBJ2-3; 7 bases map to TRBD1. This CDR3 has 15 residues. The germline V gene encodes CDR1 WSHSY and CDR2 SAAADI. V gave up 2 bases and J gave up 2 bases; unmatched junction bases: 4. The CDR3 DNA sequence: TGCGCCAGCAGTGAGCCGGGACAGACCACAGATACGCAGTATTTT. Amino acids: CASSEPGQTTDTQYF.

This sequence joins TRBV15 and TRBJ1-2, with D possibly matching TRBD1 (5 bases). Germline V CDR1 and CDR2: LNHNV, YYDKDF (reference sequence). The CDR3 consists of 13 residues. V was clipped by 1 base and J by 13 bases, with 16 bases between them. The CDR3 DNA reads TGTGCCACCAGCAGAGGTGGGGATACAGGATCCACCTTC. Amino acid sequence: CATSRGGDTGSTF.

The chain couples TRBV5-4 to TRBJ2-1, with 7 bases that match TRBD2. Trimming at V came to 0 bases and at J to 6 bases, leaving 12 bases not matched to a gene. The germline V gene encodes CDR1 SGHNT and CDR2 YYREEE (reference sequence). This CDR3 has 17 amino acids. As DNA, the CDR3 is TGTGCCAGCAGCTTGGGAGTGGTGCGGGAGAGGGCCAATGAGCAGTTCTTC. Residues: CASSLGVVRERANEQFF. The full variable domain, rest sourced from reference TRBV5-4 and TRBJ2-1, is ETGVTQSPTHLIKTRGQQVTLRCSSQSGHNTVSWYQQALGQGPQFIFQYYREEENGRGNFPPRFSGLQFPNYSSELNVNALELDDSALYLCASSLGVVRERANEQFFGPGTRLTVL.

In this sample, this clone turned up a few times. The chain uses TRBV19 and TRBJ2-1, with TRBD2 matching over 10 bases. V lost 5 bases, J lost 4 bases, and 2 bases stayed unmatched. This CDR3 contains 14 residues. The germline CDR1 and CDR2 sequences are LNHDA and SQIVND (reference sequence). In DNA, the CDR3 is TGTGCCAGTAGTCCTAGCGGGAGTTACAATGAGCAGTTCTTC. Its protein product is CASSPSGSYNEQFF.

The J gene is TRBJ2-2, the V gene TRBV5-1; 7 bases line up with TRBD1. This CDR3 comprises 16 residues. Trimming at V came to 3 bases and at J to 0 bases, leaving 5 bases not matched to a gene. The germline CDR1 and CDR2 sequences are SGHRS and YFSETQ. This chain's CDR3 is CASSSSGQPNTGELFF. CDR3 DNA: TGCGCCAGCAGCTCCTCGGGACAGCCGAACACCGGGGAGCTGTTTTTT. Based on the CDR3 plus reference TRBV5-1 and TRBJ2-2, the full variable domain is KAGVTQTPRYLIKTRGQQVTLSCSPISGHRSVSWYQQTPGQGLQFLFEYFSETQRNKGNFPGRFSGRQFSNSRSEMNVSTLELGDSALYLCASSSSGQPNTGELFFGEGSRLTVL.

The rearrangement joins TRBV14 to TRBJ2-7; D remains ambiguous. This CDR3 is 13 amino acids long. The germline V and J ends were trimmed by 4 bases and 0 bases, with 7 bases remaining between them. Germline assignment: CDR1 SGHDN and CDR2 FVKESK. CDR3 residues: CASSPRSSYEQYF. CDR3 sequence (DNA): TGTGCCAGCAGCCCCAGAAGCTCCTACGAGCAGTACTTC. Combining the CDR3 with reference TRBV14 and TRBJ2-7 gives the whole variable domain EAGVTQFPSHSVIEKGQTVTLRCDPISGHDNLYWYRRVMGKEIKFLLHFVKESKQDESGMPNNRFLAERTGGTYSTLKVQPAELEDSGVYFCASSPRSSYEQYFGPGTRLTVT.

The gene calls are TRBV7-9 and TRBJ1-2; D unresolved. In germline, CDR1 is SEHNR, CDR2 FQNEAQ (reference sequence). V shed 4 bases and J shed 8 bases, with 17 bases lying between them. CDR3 size: 14 residues. CDR3 bases: TGTGCCAGCAGCTCGGACGGGGTTGTGGGCGGCTACACCTTC. It translates to CASSSDGVVGGYTF. Filled out from reference TRBV7-9 and TRBJ1-2, the complete variable domain reads DTGVSQNPRHKITKRGQNVTFRCDPISEHNRLYWYRQTLGQGPEFLTYFQNEAQLEKSRLLSDRFSAERPKGSFSTLEIQRTEQGDSAMYLCASSSDGVVGGYTFGSGTRLTVV.

The genes are TRBV19 and TRBJ2-7; TRBD1 is a possible D gene (5 bases). Per the germline V gene, CDR1 is LNHDA and CDR2 is SQIVND (reference sequence). CDR3 length equals 15 residues. Deletions cut 6 bases from V and 2 bases from J, with 17 bases between. CDR3 DNA: TGTGCCAGTAGGCCAGGGATTAGCACCCCCTACGAGCAGTACTTC. As protein: CASRPGISTPYEQYF. The full variable domain, with the rest looked up from reference TRBV19 and TRBJ2-7, is DGGITQSPKYLFRKEGQNVTLSCEQNLNHDAMYWYRQDPGQGLRLIYYSQIVNDFQKGDIAEGYSVSREKKESFPLTVTSAQKNPTAFYLCASRPGISTPYEQYFGPGTRLTVT.

The J gene is TRBJ2-2, the V gene TRBV5-4, with TRBD2 matching over 7 bases. The J segment lost 4 bases and the V segment lost 3 bases, leaving 9 bases of the junction unmatched. Germline V lookup: CDR1 SGHNT, CDR2 YYREEE (reference sequence). The CDR3 length is 16 residues. As DNA, the CDR3 is TGTGCCAGCAGCTCGCAGACTAGCAGCTTCACCGGGGAGCTGTTTTTT. Translated, it gives CASSSQTSSFTGELFF.

This rearrangement joins TRBV5-1 to TRBJ1-4, with 8 bases identical to TRBD1. CDR3 length: 13 residues. Losses at the gene ends were 4 bases for V and 6 bases for J; bases not matched to a gene: 2. CDR1 is SGHRS, CDR2 YFSETQ, per germline. The DNA for the CDR3 is TGCGCCAGCAGCCCACAGGGGGATGAAAAACTGTTTTTT. Residues: CASSPQGDEKLFF. The variable domain in full, completed from reference TRBV5-1 and TRBJ1-4, reads KAGVTQTPRYLIKTRGQQVTLSCSPISGHRSVSWYQQTPGQGLQFLFEYFSETQRNKGNFPGRFSGRQFSNSRSEMNVSTLELGDSALYLCASSPQGDEKLFFGSGTQLSVL.

The chain employs TRBV27 and TRBJ2-3; maybe TRBD1 (5 bases). Germline V gene data show CDR1 as MNHEY and CDR2 as SMNVEV (reference sequence). Trimming took 5 bases from V and 5 from J, leaving 14 bases between them. This CDR3 region has 14 residues. The chain's CDR3 is CASSQEGERDTQYF. The CDR3, as DNA: TGTGCCAGCAGTCAGGAAGGGGAAAGAGATACGCAGTATTTT.

The chain couples TRBV6-6 to TRBJ1-5; 12 bases are a match to TRBD1. The CDR3 covers 16 residues. V lost 7 bases to trimming and J lost 0 bases; unmatched junction nucleotides: 4. The germline CDR1 and CDR2 sequences are MNHNY and SVGAGI (reference sequence). CDR3 coding DNA: TGTGCCAGCAATCCGGGACAGGGGGCTAGCAATCAGCCCCAGCATTTT. It yields the protein CASNPGQGASNQPQHF.

V and J are TRBV7-6 and TRBJ2-4; D uncertain. The V gene's germline CDR1 is SGHVS and CDR2 FNYEAQ. The V end was cut by 2 bases, the J end by 1 base, with 3 bases between. The CDR3 contains 13 residues. The chain's CDR3 is CASSLQAKNIQYF. The CDR3 DNA reads as TGTGCCAGCAGCTTACAGGCCAAAAACATTCAGTACTTC.

This sequence joins TRBV30 and TRBJ1-2; weak D call: TRBD1 (5 bases). The CDR3 extends over 12 amino acids. Trimming left V 3 bases short and J 7 bases short, with 12 bases between. Germline CDR1 and CDR2: GTSNPN and SVGIG (reference sequence). CDR3 protein: CAWSRDISGYTF. The CDR3 nucleotides read TGTGCCTGGAGCAGGGATATCAGTGGCTACACCTTC. The full variable domain, in which reference TRBV30 and TRBJ1-2 provide the parts outside the CDR3, is SQTIHQWPATLVQPVGSPLSLECTVEGTSNPNLYWYRQAAGRGLQLLFYSVGIGQISSEVPQNLSASRPQDRQFILSSKKLLLSDSGFYLCAWSRDISGYTFGSGTRLTVV.

This sequence joins TRBV18 and TRBJ2-7; the D gene is possibly TRBD2 (10 bases). V lost 2 bases and J lost 4, with 39 bases in between. The CDR3 covers 23 residues. CDR1 is KGHSH and CDR2 is LQKENI in the germline V gene. This CDR3 reads CASSPGKDRGPKGGLAAGYEQYF. The DNA for the CDR3 is TGTGCCAGCTCACCAGGAAAGGACAGGGGACCCAAGGGCGGACTAGCGGCAGGTTACGAGCAGTACTTC. The full variable domain, rest sourced from reference TRBV18 and TRBJ2-7, is NAGVMQNPRHLVRRRGQEARLRCSPMKGHSHVYWYRQLPEEGLKFMVYLQKENIIDESGMPKERFSAEFPKEGPSILRIQQVVRGDSAAYFCASSPGKDRGPKGGLAAGYEQYFGPGTRLTVT.

The chain has TRBV5-4 and TRBJ2-1; no clear D. Deletions cut 0 bases from V and 6 bases from J, with 13 bases between. CDR1 and CDR2 (germline): SGHNT, YYREEE (reference sequence). The CDR3 is made up of 15 amino acids. This CDR3 reads CASSLGAASPNEQFF. CDR3 nucleotide sequence: TGTGCCAGCAGCTTGGGGGCCGCTTCCCCCAATGAGCAGTTCTTC.